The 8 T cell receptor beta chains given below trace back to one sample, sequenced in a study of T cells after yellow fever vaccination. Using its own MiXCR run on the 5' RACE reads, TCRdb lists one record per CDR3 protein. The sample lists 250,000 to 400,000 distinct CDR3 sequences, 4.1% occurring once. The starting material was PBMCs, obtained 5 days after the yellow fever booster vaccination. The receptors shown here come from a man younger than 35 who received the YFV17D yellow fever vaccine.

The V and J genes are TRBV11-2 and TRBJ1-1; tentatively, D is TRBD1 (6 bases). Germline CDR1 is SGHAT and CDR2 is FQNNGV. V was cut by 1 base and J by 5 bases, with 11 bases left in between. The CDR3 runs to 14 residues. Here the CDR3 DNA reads TGTGCCAGCAGCTTAGTCCAGGGGCGGACTGAAGCTTTCTTT. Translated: CASSLVQGRTEAFF.

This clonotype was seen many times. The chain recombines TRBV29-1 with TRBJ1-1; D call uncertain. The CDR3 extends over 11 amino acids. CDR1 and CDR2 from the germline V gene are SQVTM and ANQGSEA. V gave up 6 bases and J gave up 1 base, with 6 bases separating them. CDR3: CSVRGNTEAFF. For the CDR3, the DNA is TGCAGCGTAAGAGGGAACACTGAAGCTTTCTTT.

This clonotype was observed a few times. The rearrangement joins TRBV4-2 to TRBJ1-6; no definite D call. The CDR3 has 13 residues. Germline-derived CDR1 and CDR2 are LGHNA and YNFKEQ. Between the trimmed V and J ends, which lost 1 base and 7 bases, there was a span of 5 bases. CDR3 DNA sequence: TGTGCCAGCAGCCAAGTGGAGAATTCACCCCTCCACTTT. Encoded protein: CASSQVENSPLHF.

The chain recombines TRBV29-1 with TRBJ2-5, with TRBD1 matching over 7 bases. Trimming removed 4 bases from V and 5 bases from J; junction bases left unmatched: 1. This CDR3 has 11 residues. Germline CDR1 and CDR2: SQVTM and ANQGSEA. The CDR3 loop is CSVARGETQYF. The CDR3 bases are TGCAGCGTTGCCAGGGGGGAGACCCAGTACTTC.

CDR3 coding DNA: TGCGCCAGCACTCCGGGGGGCAGTCCAAGAACCTACGAGCAGTACGTC. It encodes CASTPGGSPRTYEQYV. This chain uses TRBV5-1 with TRBJ2-7, with D possibly matching TRBD2 (7 bases). The CDR3 consists of 16 residues. Germline V lookup: CDR1 SGHRS, CDR2 YFSETQ. Deletions cut 6 bases from V and 2 bases from J, with 21 bases between.

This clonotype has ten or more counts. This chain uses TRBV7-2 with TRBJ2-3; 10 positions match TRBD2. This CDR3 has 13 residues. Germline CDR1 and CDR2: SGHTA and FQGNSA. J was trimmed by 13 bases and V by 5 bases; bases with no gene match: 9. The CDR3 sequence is CASSASSGGGEYF. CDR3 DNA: TGTGCCAGCAGCGCGTCTAGCGGGGGCGGGGAGTATTTT.

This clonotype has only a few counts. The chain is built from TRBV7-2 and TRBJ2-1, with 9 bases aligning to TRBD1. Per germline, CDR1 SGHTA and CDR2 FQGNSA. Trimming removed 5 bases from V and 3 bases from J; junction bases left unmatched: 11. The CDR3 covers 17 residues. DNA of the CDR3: TGTGCCAGCAGCCTACCCTTTGGGACAGGGTACTACAATGAGCAGTTCTTC. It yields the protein CASSLPFGTGYYNEQFF.

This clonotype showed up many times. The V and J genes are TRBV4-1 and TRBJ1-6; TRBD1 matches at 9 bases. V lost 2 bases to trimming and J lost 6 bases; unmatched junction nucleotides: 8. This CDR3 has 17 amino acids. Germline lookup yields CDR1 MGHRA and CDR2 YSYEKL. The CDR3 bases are TGCGCCAGCAGCCAAAGACAGGGGGATCGCTTTAATTCACCCCTCCACTTT. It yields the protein CASSQRQGDRFNSPLHF.